These 4 T cell receptor beta chains were all obtained from the same sample, sequenced in a study of cytomegalovirus exposure and HLA in healthy donors. Primers included in the PCR were 60 Vbeta and 13 Jbeta primers. Here immunoSEQ multiplex PCR was the method, and the copy in TCRdb shows in-frame clones only, minus some. In the table there are around 92,000 clones, approximately 82% of which are singletons. The sequenced sample consisted of PBMCs. The receptors were gathered from a female donor in good health and CMV-seropositive.

This chain joins TRBV4-1 and TRBJ2-3, with 7 bases lining up with TRBD2. Germline CDR1 is MGHRA and CDR2 is YSYEKL. The length of the CDR3 is 17 residues. The V segment lost 0 bases and the J segment 4 bases; nucleotides outside the gene matches: 10. The CDR3, as DNA: TGCGCCAGCAGCCAAGATCGGGAGGCGGGGGTAGCAGATACGCAGTATTTT. Translated, it gives CASSQDREAGVADTQYF.

This chain joins TRBV27 and TRBJ1-6; possible D gene TRBD1, 6 bases. Trimming shortened V by 10 bases and J by 6 bases, and 16 bases separated the two germline ends. This CDR3 has 14 residues. Looked up from germline, CDR1 is MNHEY and CDR2 is SMNVEV (reference sequence). CDR3 DNA: TGTGCCACCCGGGTGTGGGACACTAATTCACCCCTCCACTTT. It specifies CATRVWDTNSPLHF.

In this sample, this clone turned up a few times. The gene calls are TRBV25-1 and TRBJ2-2; 8 bases map to TRBD1. V lost 8 bases to trimming and J lost 7 bases; unmatched junction nucleotides: 9. The V gene's germline CDR1 is MGHDK and CDR2 SYGVNS. CDR3 length: 14 amino acids. CDR3 region: CASHDQGAGGELFF. The CDR3 coding sequence is TGTGCCAGCCACGATCAGGGGGCTGGCGGGGAGCTGTTTTTT.

The chain recombines TRBV28 with TRBJ2-3; 8 bases fit TRBD2. CDR1 MDHEN and CDR2 SYDVKM come from the germline V gene. The CDR3 extends over 17 amino acids. With V trimmed by 3 bases and J by 3 bases, 11 bases remained unmatched. The CDR3 spells CASSFPPGLGATDTQYF. The CDR3 coding sequence is TGTGCCAGCAGTTTCCCGCCGGGACTAGGAGCAACAGATACGCAGTATTTT.